This T cell receptor beta chain was sequenced for a study of blood T cell repertoires in COVID-19. Study-wide background: Specimens from acute and convalescent COVID-19 originated in the United States, Italy and Spain. The analysed material was cDNA or gDNA that came from T cells, B-cell-depleted T cells, or PBMCs.

Authors' processing steps: Amplified reference gene primers provided the basis for estimating nucleated cell counts. Repertoires were generated with immunoSEQ multiplex PCR, while TCRdb's copy carries only in-frame clones and drops some. That table gives V, J and clone size, and the DNA gave D and trimming. The sample has some 230,000 clones; around 83% are singletons. This clonotype was obtained from a man aged 40-55 years with acute or convalescent COVID-19. The sequencing input was peripheral blood.

The CDR3: CASSPPSGGAIEQFF. The CDR3 DNA reads as TGTGCCAGCAGCCCCCCCAGCGGGGGGGCCATTGAGCAGTTCTTC. This chain joins TRBV7-2 and TRBJ2-1, with TRBD2 matching over 10 bases. This CDR3 is 15 amino acids long. V was pared by 5 bases and J by 9 bases, with 10 bases of the junction left unmatched. The germline V gene encodes CDR1 SGHTA and CDR2 FQGNSA.